Below are 25 T cell receptor beta chains sequenced from a single sample in a study of T cell clones after liver transplantation. The table came from immunoSEQ multiplex PCR; TCRdb's copy has only in-frame clones and leaves some out. The table shows roughly 80,000 clones, with around four fifths occurring only once. Here the sequenced sample was CD4+ T cells from blood, taken at the 22-month timepoint. The receptors shown here come from a human patient who received a liver transplant. Some T cells may have originated in the graft donor.

The count of this clone is one. The chain links TRBV7-9 to TRBJ1-1; the match to TRBD1 covers 8 bases. CDR3 length equals 14 residues. Germline V lookup: CDR1 SEHNR, CDR2 FQNEAQ (reference sequence). Losses at the gene ends were 3 bases for V and 1 base for J; bases not matched to a gene: 1. CDR3 sequence reads: CASSFGQGNTEAFF. CDR3 coding DNA: TGTGCCAGCAGCTTCGGACAGGGGAACACTGAAGCTTTCTTT.

The CDR3 is CASSFGQGISPLHF. CDR3 sequence (DNA): TGTGCCAGCAGCTTCGGACAGGGTATTTCACCCCTCCACTTT. The rearrangement uses TRBV6-5 and TRBJ1-6, with 8 nucleotides matching TRBD1. The CDR3 runs 14 residues. Germline V lookup: CDR1 MNHEY, CDR2 SVGAGI. V was clipped by 6 bases and J by 9 bases; unmatched bases: 7.

The V call is TRBV6-5, the J call TRBJ1-2, with 7 positions matching TRBD1. V lost 2 bases to trimming and J lost 6 bases; unmatched junction nucleotides: 0. The CDR3 consists of 12 residues. Per germline, CDR1 MNHEY and CDR2 SVGAGI. The CDR3 DNA reads TGTGCCAGCAGTTACACAGGGGATGGCTACACCTTC. It yields the protein CASSYTGDGYTF.

The chain has TRBV7-2 and TRBJ2-1; D is undetermined. V was cut by 4 bases and J by 10 bases, with 8 bases left in between. CDR3 length: 11 residues. Germline assignment: CDR1 SGHTA and CDR2 FQGNSA. The CDR3: CASSYEWEQFF. The DNA for the CDR3 is TGTGCCAGCAGCTACGAGTGGGAGCAGTTCTTC. Drawing the rest from reference TRBV7-2 and TRBJ2-1, the complete variable domain is GAGVSQSPSNKVTEKGKDVELRCDPISGHTALYWYRQSLGQGLEFLIYFQGNSAPDKSGLPSDRFSAERTGGSVSTLTIQRTQQEDSAVYLCASSYEWEQFFGPGTRLTVL.

The J gene is TRBJ2-1, the V gene TRBV11-2; 8 bases are a match to TRBD2. The CDR3 has 14 amino acids. The germline gives CDR1 SGHAT, CDR2 FQNNGV. V was clipped by 6 bases and J by 6 bases; unmatched bases: 7. Here the CDR3 reads CASRRGTSSNEQFF. The DNA of the CDR3 is TGTGCCAGCAGAAGGGGGACTAGTTCCAATGAGCAGTTCTTC. Using reference TRBV11-2 and TRBJ2-1 for the parts outside the CDR3, the full variable domain is EAGVAQSPRYKIIEKRQSVAFWCNPISGHATLYWYQQILGQGPKLLIQFQNNGVVDDSQLPKDRFSAERLKGVDSTLKIQPAKLEDSAVYLCASRRGTSSNEQFFGPGTRLTVL.

This chain joins TRBV19 and TRBJ1-6; no definite D call. V was trimmed by 6 bases and J by 6 bases, leaving 6 bases between them. Germline-derived CDR1 and CDR2 are LNHDA and SQIVND (reference sequence). This CDR3 comprises 12 residues. CDR3 in DNA: TGTGCCAGTAGCCAGCGTAATTCACCCCTCCACTTT. Translating gives CASSQRNSPLHF.

This rearrangement joins TRBV28 to TRBJ2-7; D gene ambiguous. This CDR3 has 11 residues. Looked up from germline, CDR1 is MDHEN and CDR2 is SYDVKM. The V end was cut by 5 bases, the J end by 3 bases, with 5 bases between. The CDR3 DNA reads TGTGCCAGCAGTGTAAACTACGAGCAGTACTTC. Translating gives CASSVNYEQYF.

J is TRBJ2-1 and V is TRBV28, with D perhaps being TRBD1 or TRBD2 (6 bases each). Germline loops: CDR1 MDHEN, CDR2 SYDVKM. This CDR3 is built from 20 residues. V was cut by 6 bases and J by 0 bases, with 27 bases left in between. In DNA form, the CDR3 reads TGTGCCAGCAGCCCCATCGCGGGGCTAGGGACACCGAGCTCCTACAATGAGCAGTTCTTC. This codes for CASSPIAGLGTPSSYNEQFF.

This chain joins TRBV5-6 and TRBJ1-4; 7 bases match TRBD1. The ends lost 3 bases at V and 6 bases at J; junction bases unmatched: 11. Germline V gene data show CDR1 as SGHDT and CDR2 as YYEEEE. There are 16 residues in the CDR3. The CDR3 is CASSSLQGGDYEKLFF. The CDR3 DNA reads TGTGCCAGCAGCTCTCTTCAAGGGGGCGATTATGAAAAACTGTTTTTT.

V gene TRBV5-4 combines with J gene TRBJ1-3; 7 positions agree with TRBD1. Germline values: CDR1 SGHNT, CDR2 YYREEE (reference sequence). The CDR3 runs 15 residues. The ends lost 4 bases at V and 2 bases at J; junction bases unmatched: 6. This chain's CDR3 is CASSARQGPGNTIYF. CDR3 DNA sequence: TGTGCCAGCAGCGCAAGACAGGGCCCTGGAAACACCATATATTTT.

The V and J genes are TRBV7-2 and TRBJ2-7; D is uncertain. The CDR3 sequence is 14 residues long. Germline CDR1 reads SGHTA; CDR2 reads FQGNSA. V lost 2 bases to trimming and J lost 4 bases, with 12 bases between them. The CDR3: CASSLIPGTYEQYF. For the CDR3, the DNA is TGTGCCAGCAGCTTAATCCCGGGTACGTACGAGCAGTACTTC.

V is TRBV5-1 and J is TRBJ2-2; 13 bases fit TRBD2. This CDR3 comprises 17 residues. Germline CDR1 reads SGHRS; CDR2 reads YFSETQ. Germline trimming cut 4 bases from V and 0 bases from J; bases unmatched to any gene: 3. DNA for the CDR3: TGCGCCAGCAGCCTGACTAGCGGGGGGTCGAACACCGGGGAGCTGTTTTTT. Its protein is CASSLTSGGSNTGELFF.

The sample holds one count of this clone. This chain connects TRBV19 to TRBJ1-5; tentatively, D is TRBD1 (5 bases). This CDR3 is 15 amino acids long. Germline V gene lookup returns CDR1 LNHDA and CDR2 SQIVND (reference sequence). With 4 bases removed from V and 1 base from J, the gap between germline ends came to 11 bases. The CDR3 reads CASSRWGTSNQPQHF. CDR3 in DNA: TGTGCCAGTAGTAGGTGGGGCACGAGCAATCAGCCCCAGCATTTT.

The J gene is TRBJ1-1, the V gene TRBV10-3; D is possibly TRBD1 (6 bases). The CDR3 totals 15 residues. Germline V gene data show CDR1 as ENHRY and CDR2 as SYGVKD. Trimming took off 6 bases at V and 0 bases at J, with 14 bases between the two ends. The CDR3 DNA is TGTGCCATCAGCCTAGGACAGACCATGAACACTGAAGCTTTCTTT. It specifies CAISLGQTMNTEAFF.

The chain uses TRBV2 and TRBJ2-7; tentative D call: TRBD1 (5 bases). Germline-derived CDR1 and CDR2 are SNHLY and FYNNEI. The CDR3 is made up of 15 amino acids. V gave up 4 bases and J gave up 4 bases, with 17 bases separating them. This CDR3 is CASSVLLGADYEQYF. Written as DNA, the CDR3 is TGTGCCAGCAGTGTTCTCCTAGGGGCCGATTACGAGCAGTACTTC.

The chain combines TRBV5-4 with TRBJ2-7; perhaps D is TRBD1 or TRBD2 (5 bases each). The CDR3 has 15 amino acids. V was cut by 3 bases and J by 3 bases, with 16 bases left in between. Germline CDR1 SGHNT, CDR2 YYREEE (reference sequence). As DNA, the CDR3 is TGTGCCAGCAGCTGGGACCAAGGGGCTAACTACGAGCAGTACTTC. Protein: CASSWDQGANYEQYF.

The chain carries TRBV4-3 and TRBJ2-7, with 10 bases fitting TRBD1. Germline V gene data show CDR1 as LGHNA and CDR2 as YSLEER. The CDR3 has 14 amino acids. V lost 3 bases and J lost 3; bases outside the gene matches: 2. The CDR3: CASSQWDRGYEQYF. DNA for the CDR3: TGCGCCAGCAGCCAGTGGGACAGGGGCTACGAGCAGTACTTC.

CDR3: CASSLALAGSQPQHF. The CDR3 DNA sequence: TGTGCCAGCAGCTTAGCGTTGGCAGGAAGTCAGCCCCAGCATTTT. The chain links TRBV7-8 to TRBJ1-5; D is uncertain. This CDR3 region has 15 residues. Germline V gene data show CDR1 as SGHVS and CDR2 as FQNEAQ. V lost 0 bases and J 6 bases, leaving 12 bases between the germline ends. Together with reference TRBV7-8 and TRBJ1-5, the CDR3 gives the full variable domain: GAGVSQSPRYKVAKRGQDVALRCDPISGHVSLFWYQQALGQGPEFLTYFQNEAQLDKSGLPSDRFFAERPEGSVSTLKIQRTQQEDSAVYLCASSLALAGSQPQHFGDGTRLSIL.

Here the CDR3 reads CASSGLGPWRPQHF. The CDR3 region has the DNA TGTGCCAGTAGTGGACTGGGACCCTGGCGGCCCCAGCATTTT. The chain couples TRBV19 to TRBJ1-5, with D maybe TRBD1 (5 bases). The V and J ends lost 5 bases and 9 bases respectively, with 17 bases between them. CDR3 size: 14 residues. Germline V gene lookup returns CDR1 LNHDA and CDR2 SQIVND (reference sequence).

The CDR3 nucleotides read TGTGCCAGCACCAAGGGGGGGACAGTGACGACCCAGTACTTC. It yields the protein CASTKGGTVTTQYF. This rearrangement joins TRBV28 to TRBJ2-5; TRBD1 or TRBD2 may be the D gene (7 bases each). This CDR3 has 14 amino acids. The germline CDR1 and CDR2 sequences are MDHEN and SYDVKM. Between the trimmed V and J ends, which lost 7 bases and 7 bases, there was a span of 19 bases.

The rearrangement uses TRBV2 and TRBJ2-5, with 15 bases fitting TRBD2. Germline lookup yields CDR1 SNHLY and CDR2 FYNNEI. The CDR3 consists of 16 residues. V lost 7 bases, J lost 7 bases, and 10 bases stayed unmatched. The CDR3 DNA reads TGTGCCAGCACGGGACTAGCGGGAGGCCGCCGGGGGACCCAGTACTTC. Amino acid sequence: CASTGLAGGRRGTQYF.

This rearrangement joins TRBV4-2 to TRBJ2-2, with D uncertain. Germline lookup yields CDR1 LGHNA and CDR2 YNFKEQ. The CDR3 loop spans 17 amino acids. Trimming removed 0 bases from V and 0 bases from J, with 11 bases in between. The CDR3 region is CASSQDPPGPNTGELFF. CDR3 DNA sequence: TGTGCCAGCAGCCAAGACCCACCGGGCCCGAACACCGGGGAGCTGTTTTTT.

The chain carries TRBV18 and TRBJ1-6; D gene uncertain. V lost 8 bases to trimming and J lost 0 bases, with 8 bases between them. The CDR3 has 14 residues. The V gene's germline CDR1 is KGHSH and CDR2 LQKENI. The CDR3 protein is CASQGSSYNSPLHF. CDR3 coding DNA: TGTGCCAGCCAAGGGAGCTCCTATAATTCACCCCTCCACTTT.

CDR3 sequence reads: CASSWRTSGGAEGDTQYF. Here the CDR3 DNA reads TGTGCCAGCAGCTGGCGGACTAGCGGGGGGGCCGAGGGAGATACGCAGTATTTT. The rearrangement uses TRBV5-6 and TRBJ2-3; TRBD2 matches at 15 bases. V gave up 3 bases and J gave up 5 bases; unmatched junction bases: 10. Germline assignment: CDR1 SGHDT and CDR2 YYEEEE. This CDR3 contains 18 residues.

The chain carries TRBV5-4 and TRBJ2-5, with D hard to call. V was pared by 7 bases and J by 3 bases, with 10 bases between. This CDR3 is built from 12 residues. Germline V gives CDR1 SGHNT, CDR2 YYREEE (reference sequence). For the CDR3, the DNA is TGTGCCAGCGGTCTAGAAAAAGAGACCCAGTACTTC. It specifies CASGLEKETQYF.